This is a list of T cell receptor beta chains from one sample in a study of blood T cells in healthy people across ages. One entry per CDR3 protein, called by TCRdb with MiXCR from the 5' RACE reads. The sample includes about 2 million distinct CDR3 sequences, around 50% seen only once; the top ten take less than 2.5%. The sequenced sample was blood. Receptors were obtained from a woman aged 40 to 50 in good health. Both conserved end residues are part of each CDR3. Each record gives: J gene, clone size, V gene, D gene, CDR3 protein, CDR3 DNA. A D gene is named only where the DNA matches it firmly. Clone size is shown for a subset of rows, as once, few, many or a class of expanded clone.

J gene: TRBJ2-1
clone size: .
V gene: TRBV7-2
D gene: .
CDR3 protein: CASSRGPDNEQFF
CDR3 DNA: TGTGCCAGCAGCCGGGGCCCGGACAATGAGCAGTTCTTC

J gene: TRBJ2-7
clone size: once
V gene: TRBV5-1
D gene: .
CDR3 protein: CASSLNDRQYF
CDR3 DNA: TGCGCCAGCAGCTTAAATGACAGGCAGTACTTC

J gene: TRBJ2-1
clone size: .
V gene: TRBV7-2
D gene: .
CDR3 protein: CASSLSRATYNEQFF
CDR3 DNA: TGTGCCAGCAGCTTAAGCAGGGCGACCTACAATGAGCAGTTCTTC

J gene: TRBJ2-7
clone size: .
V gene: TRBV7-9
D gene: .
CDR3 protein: CASSLELVAQYF
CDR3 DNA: TGTGCCAGCAGCTTAGAACTAGTCGCCCAGTACTTC

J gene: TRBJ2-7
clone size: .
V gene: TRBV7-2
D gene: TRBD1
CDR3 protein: CASSRYQRDSPYEQYF
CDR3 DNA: TGTGCCAGCAGCCGATACCAACGGGACAGCCCCTACGAGCAGTACTTC

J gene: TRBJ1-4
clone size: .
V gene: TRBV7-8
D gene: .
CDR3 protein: CASGDTTNEKLFF
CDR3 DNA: TGTGCCAGCGGCGATACAACTAATGAAAAACTGTTTTTT

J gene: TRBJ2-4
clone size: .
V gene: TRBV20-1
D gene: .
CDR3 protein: CSVTGVLAKNIQYF
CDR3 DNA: TGCAGTGTGACGGGGGTACTAGCCAAAAACATTCAGTACTTC

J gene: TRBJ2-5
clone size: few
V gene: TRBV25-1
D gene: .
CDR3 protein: CASSEYVKVEQYF
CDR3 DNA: TGTGCCAGCAGTGAATATGTAAAGGTTGAGCAGTACTTC

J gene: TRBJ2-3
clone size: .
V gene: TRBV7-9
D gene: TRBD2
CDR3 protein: CASSPIERGTDTRYF
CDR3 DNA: TGTGCCAGCAGCCCCATCGAGCGGGGCACAGATACGCGGTATTTT

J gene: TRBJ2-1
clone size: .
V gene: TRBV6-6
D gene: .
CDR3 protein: CASSYAVEQFF
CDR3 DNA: TGTGCCAGCAGTTACGCGGTTGAGCAGTTCTTC

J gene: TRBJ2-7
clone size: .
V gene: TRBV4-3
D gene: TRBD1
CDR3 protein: CASSQASTGDPYEQYF
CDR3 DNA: TGCGCCAGCAGCCAAGCCTCGACAGGGGACCCCTACGAGCAGTACTTC

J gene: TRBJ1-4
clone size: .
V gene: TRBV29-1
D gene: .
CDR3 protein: CSVTRSSEKLFF
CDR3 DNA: TGCAGCGTTACGCGGTCTAGTGAAAAACTGTTTTTT

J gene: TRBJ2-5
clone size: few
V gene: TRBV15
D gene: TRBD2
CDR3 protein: CATSTGLAIGGTQYF
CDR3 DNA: TGTGCCACCAGCACGGGACTAGCAATCGGAGGGACCCAGTACTTC

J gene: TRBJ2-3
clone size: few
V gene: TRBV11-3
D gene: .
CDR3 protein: CASSSRWADTQYF
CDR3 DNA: TGTGCCAGCAGCTCCAGGTGGGCAGATACGCAGTATTTT

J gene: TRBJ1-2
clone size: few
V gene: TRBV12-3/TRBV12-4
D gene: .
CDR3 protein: CASVTGIDGYTF
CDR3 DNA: TGTGCCAGCGTTACAGGAATCGATGGCTACACCTTC

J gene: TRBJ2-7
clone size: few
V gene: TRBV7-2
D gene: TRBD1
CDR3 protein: CASSGTGWNEQYF
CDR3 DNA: TGTGCCAGCAGCGGGACAGGGTGGAACGAGCAGTACTTC